The rows below give T cell receptor beta chains drawn from one sample of a study of blood T cells in healthy people across ages. A single record per CDR3 protein comes from TCRdb applying MiXCR to the 5' RACE reads. The data show 650,000 to 800,000 distinct CDR3 sequences, 40% to 65% seen once. The material sequenced was blood. Receptors originate from a woman aged 80 or over in good health. The CDR3 runs from the conserved cysteine through the conserved F or W.

V	CDR3
TRBV10-1	CASSDPGTEGTDTQYF
TRBV6-5	CASSSRVGDTQYF
TRBV29-1	CSVEEGHRANTEAFF
TRBV6-5	CASSYSIGGVRETQYF
TRBV7-2	CASGWDRGNSLHF
TRBV10-3	CAISSGPMSSYEQYF
TRBV7-2	CTSSPYSSLEAFF
TRBV7-2	CASSLLAGTEAFF
TRBV7-9	CVSSSRPPDGYTF
TRBV18	CASSPLDLAGAFF
TRBV5-5	CASSLDRGQSYNEQYF
TRBV28	CASSFLDREIPPLHF
TRBV3-1	CASSQVRGPYNEQFF
TRBV12-3/TRBV12-4	CASSPRGEATEAFF
TRBV5-1	CASSVVVAEETQYF
TRBV7-6	CASSFQGGDSSYNEQFF
TRBV11-2	CASSLRGADTDTQYF
TRBV15	CATSRIGGETQYF
TRBV12-3/TRBV12-4	CASSQTSGVEQFF
TRBV11-3	CEGRGGYTF
TRBV29-1	CSAVTGYEQYF
TRBV12-5	CASGGQGTPGTQYF
TRBV5-4	CASSLAGLASGRETQYF
TRBV3-1	CASSHRGLRGFETQYF
TRBV7-9	CASSLWLLKDTQYF
TRBV6-5	CASSSPDRGSYEQYF
TRBV5-1	CASTIDSGTDTQYF
TRBV7-3	CASPRREGNQPQHF
TRBV7-2	CASNNKAGLGQPQHF
TRBV3-1	CASSAKITSPLHF
TRBV12-3/TRBV12-4	CASSPGTSGTYTDTQYF
TRBV12-3/TRBV12-4	CASTQGTLSSGANVLTF
TRBV7-6	CASSPEGQGIDEQYF
TRBV10-3	CAISESTGIEGYTF
TRBV20-1	CSAIAGGDTQYF
TRBV7-9	CASSITPRSGISGNQPQHF
TRBV7-2	CASSFAEADTQYF
TRBV4-2	CASSHAGLAGSTDTQYF
TRBV3-1	CASSQAGSGSGTQYF
TRBV20-1	CSAIFFVTGSYEQYF
TRBV5-1	CASSLQALVTGELFF